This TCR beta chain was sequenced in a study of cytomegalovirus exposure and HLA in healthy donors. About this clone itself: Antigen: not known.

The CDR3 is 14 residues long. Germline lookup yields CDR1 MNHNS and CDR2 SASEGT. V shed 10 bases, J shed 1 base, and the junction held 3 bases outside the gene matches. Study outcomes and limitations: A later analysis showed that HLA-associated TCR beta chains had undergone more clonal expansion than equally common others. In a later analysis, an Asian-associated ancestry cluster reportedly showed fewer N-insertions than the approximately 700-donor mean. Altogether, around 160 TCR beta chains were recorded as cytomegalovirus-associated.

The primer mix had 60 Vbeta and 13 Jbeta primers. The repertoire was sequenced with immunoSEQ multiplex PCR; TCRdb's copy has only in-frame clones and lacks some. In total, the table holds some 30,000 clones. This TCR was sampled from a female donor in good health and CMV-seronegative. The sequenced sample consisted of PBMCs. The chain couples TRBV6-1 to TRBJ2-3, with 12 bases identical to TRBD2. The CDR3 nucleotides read TGTGCCACCCGGACTAGCGGGGGCACAGATACGCAGTATTTT. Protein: CATRTSGGTDTQYF.